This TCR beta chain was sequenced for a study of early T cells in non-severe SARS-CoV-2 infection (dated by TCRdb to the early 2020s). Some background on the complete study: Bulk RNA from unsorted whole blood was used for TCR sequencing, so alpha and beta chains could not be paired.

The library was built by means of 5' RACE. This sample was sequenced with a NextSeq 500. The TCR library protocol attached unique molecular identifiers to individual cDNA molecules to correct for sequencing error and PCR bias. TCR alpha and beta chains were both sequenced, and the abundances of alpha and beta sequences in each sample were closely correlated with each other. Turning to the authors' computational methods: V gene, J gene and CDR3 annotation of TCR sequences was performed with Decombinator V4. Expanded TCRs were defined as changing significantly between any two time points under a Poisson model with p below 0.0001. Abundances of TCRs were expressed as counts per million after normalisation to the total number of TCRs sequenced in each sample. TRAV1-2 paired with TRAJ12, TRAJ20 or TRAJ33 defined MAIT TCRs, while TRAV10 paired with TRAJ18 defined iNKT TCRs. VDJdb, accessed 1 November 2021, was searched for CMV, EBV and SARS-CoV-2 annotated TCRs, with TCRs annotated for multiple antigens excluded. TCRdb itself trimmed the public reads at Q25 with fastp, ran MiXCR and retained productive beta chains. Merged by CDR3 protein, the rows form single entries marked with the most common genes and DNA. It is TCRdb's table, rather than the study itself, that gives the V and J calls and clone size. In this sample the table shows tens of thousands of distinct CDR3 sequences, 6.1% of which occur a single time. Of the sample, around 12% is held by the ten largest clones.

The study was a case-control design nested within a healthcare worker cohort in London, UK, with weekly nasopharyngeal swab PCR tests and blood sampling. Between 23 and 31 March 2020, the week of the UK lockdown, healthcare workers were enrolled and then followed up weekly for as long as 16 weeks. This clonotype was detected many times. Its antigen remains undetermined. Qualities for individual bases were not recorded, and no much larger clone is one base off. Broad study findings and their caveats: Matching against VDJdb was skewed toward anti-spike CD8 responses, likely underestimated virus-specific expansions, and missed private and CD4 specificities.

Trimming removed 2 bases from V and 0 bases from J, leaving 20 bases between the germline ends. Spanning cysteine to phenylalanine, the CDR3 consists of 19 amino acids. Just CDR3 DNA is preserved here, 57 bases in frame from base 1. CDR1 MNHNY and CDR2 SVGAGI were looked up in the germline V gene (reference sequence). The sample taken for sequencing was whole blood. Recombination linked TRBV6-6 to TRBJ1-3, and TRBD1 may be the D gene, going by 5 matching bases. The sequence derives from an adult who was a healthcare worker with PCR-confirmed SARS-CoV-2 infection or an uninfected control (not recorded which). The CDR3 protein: CASSYDSGGPPNSGNTIYF. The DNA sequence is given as TGTGCCAGCAGTTACGACAGCGGAGGCCCCCCAAACTCTGGAAACACCATATATTTT.